This paragraph reports one TCR beta chain. Antigen unknown. The entry originates in a study of blood T cells in healthy people across ages. Findings of the study overall: Unsorted PBMC input precluded a conclusive naive versus antigen-experienced comparison.

A second PCR, run for about 7 to 11 cycles, used a sample-barcoded 5' primer plus a J-beta primer mix. One entry per CDR3 protein, called by TCRdb with MiXCR from the 5' RACE reads. The sample records some 900,000 distinct CDR3 sequences, about 48% being singletons. A minimum of 7 million PBMCs was isolated per sample. Total RNA amounts of at least 6 micrograms were extracted per sample. Sequences were obtained from blood. The origin of this receptor is a man aged 25-45 years in good health.

The CDR3 DNA reads as TGTGCCAGCAGCGTAGACAGTTCCGGGGCCAACGTCCTGACTTTC. It is translated as CASSVDSSGANVLTF. This chain connects TRBV7-2 to TRBJ2-6; possible D gene TRBD1, 5 bases. V was clipped by 5 bases and J by 4 bases, with 12 bases between them. The CDR3 extends over 15 amino acids. Germline lookup yields CDR1 SGHTA and CDR2 FQGNSA.